What follows are 24 T cell receptor beta chains derived from one specimen sequenced in a study of cytomegalovirus exposure and HLA in healthy donors. The PCR ran on 60 Vbeta and 13 Jbeta primers. The table came from immunoSEQ multiplex PCR; TCRdb's copy has only in-frame clones and leaves some out. The data contain approximately 150,000 clones, 70% to 80% of them seen just once; the ten biggest clones take up 1.3%. The material sequenced was PBMCs. All receptors come from a man aged 25-40 years in good health and CMV-seronegative.

The chain has TRBV30 and TRBJ2-2; D call uncertain. The CDR3 loop spans 14 amino acids. The V gene lost 4 bases and the J gene lost 3 bases, with 12 bases spanning the gap. Germline CDR1 and CDR2: GTSNPN and SVGIG (reference sequence). CDR3 bases: TGTGCCTGGAAGGCAGGCCAGCACACCGGGGAGCTGTTTTTT. This encodes CAWKAGQHTGELFF.

This chain connects TRBV27 to TRBJ2-1, with 10 bases identical to TRBD2. J gave up 7 bases and V 6 bases, and 3 bases lay outside the gene matches. CDR1 and CDR2 (germline): MNHEY, SMNVEV (reference sequence). The CDR3 extends over 13 amino acids. CDR3 DNA: TGTGCCAGCAGACCTAGCGGGAGTAATGAGCAGTTCTTC. Translated, it gives CASRPSGSNEQFF.

Only one count was recorded for this clone. This chain links TRBV7-2 with TRBJ1-4; D remains unclear. Germline loops: CDR1 SGHTA, CDR2 FQGNSA. Trimming pared 1 base from V and 7 bases from J, leaving 13 bases between. The CDR3 is made up of 15 amino acids. CDR3 sequence: CASSLGGGSAEKLFF. CDR3 in DNA: TGTGCCAGCAGCTTAGGGGGAGGGTCTGCTGAAAAACTGTTTTTT.

V is TRBV5-6 and J is TRBJ2-7, with D hard to call. V lost 1 base and J 2 bases, leaving 16 bases between the germline ends. The CDR3 contains 16 residues. Germline V CDR1 and CDR2: SGHDT, YYEEEE. The CDR3 DNA is TGTGCCAGCAGCTTGATGACTGCACACTTTGCCTACGAGCAGTACTTC. Translating gives CASSLMTAHFAYEQYF. Combining the CDR3 with reference TRBV5-6 and TRBJ2-7 gives the whole variable domain DAGVTQSPTHLIKTRGQQVTLRCSPKSGHDTVSWYQQALGQGPQFIFQYYEEEERQRGNFPDRFSGHQFPNYSSELNVNALLLGDSALYLCASSLMTAHFAYEQYFGPGTRLTVT.

This sequence joins TRBV11-3 and TRBJ2-7; 7 bases are shared with TRBD1. Per germline, CDR1 SGHNT and CDR2 YENEEA. After removal of 5 bases from V and 4 bases from J, the junction contained 8 bases not matched to a gene. The length of the CDR3 is 14 residues. The CDR3 nucleotides read TGTGCCAGCAGCGAAGGGGACAGAGATTACGAGCAGTACTTC. This sequence encodes CASSEGDRDYEQYF. The entire variable domain, with the rest obtained from reference TRBV11-3 and TRBJ2-7, is as follows: EAGVVQSPRYKIIEKKQPVAFWCNPISGHNTLYWYLQNLGQGPELLIRYENEEAVDDSQLPKDRFSAERLKGVDSTLKIQPAELGDSAVYLCASSEGDRDYEQYFGPGTRLTVT.

The genes are TRBV7-2 and TRBJ2-1, with 7 nucleotides matching TRBD2. There are 18 residues in the CDR3. V was pared by 5 bases and J by 0 bases, with 13 bases of the junction left unmatched. The V gene's germline CDR1 is SGHTA and CDR2 FQGNSA. DNA for the CDR3: TGTGCCAGCAGCAAGCGGGATAGCGGATTCCCCTCCTACAATGAGCAGTTCTTC. As protein: CASSKRDSGFPSYNEQFF.

The CDR3: CAWSPPASGYNEQFF. For the CDR3, the DNA is TGTGCCTGGAGTCCCCCGGCTAGCGGCTACAATGAGCAGTTCTTC. The chain has TRBV30 and TRBJ2-1, with TRBD2 identical over 7 bases. The CDR3 is 15 residues long. CDR1 and CDR2 from the germline V gene are GTSNPN and SVGIG (reference sequence). With 2 bases clipped from V and 3 bases from J, the junction kept 7 bases outside the gene matches.

The V gene is TRBV5-1, the J gene TRBJ2-7; 9 nucleotides agree with TRBD1. In germline, CDR1 is SGHRS, CDR2 YFSETQ. J gave up 2 bases and V 2 bases, and 5 bases lay outside the gene matches. This CDR3 comprises 15 residues. The chain's CDR3 is CASSLGQGKTYEQYF. CDR3 coding DNA: TGCGCCAGCAGCTTAGGACAGGGGAAAACCTACGAGCAGTACTTC.

This clone was found once. The DNA for the CDR3 is TGTGCCAGCAGCGCTAGGGGCAATGAGCAGTTCTTC. Amino acid sequence: CASSARGNEQFF. The chain carries TRBV9 and TRBJ2-1, with D possibly matching TRBD1 (5 bases). This CDR3 comprises 12 residues. CDR1 and CDR2 (germline): SGDLS, YYNGEE. V was pared by 3 bases and J by 6 bases, with 7 bases between.

The rearrangement links TRBV28 to TRBJ2-7, with D possibly being TRBD2 (6 bases). Germline V CDR1 and CDR2: MDHEN, SYDVKM. Trimming took 2 bases from V and 5 from J, leaving 13 bases between them. The CDR3 extends over 14 amino acids. The CDR3 bases are TGTGCCAGCAGTTTAAGGGGACTCCGCCACGAGCAGTACTTC. Translated, it gives CASSLRGLRHEQYF.

This sequence joins TRBV4-3 and TRBJ1-2; perhaps TRBD1 as D (5 bases). CDR1 is LGHNA and CDR2 is YSLEER in the germline V gene. V was trimmed by 1 base and J by 8 bases, leaving 23 bases between them. CDR3 size: 17 residues. The CDR3 nucleotides are TGCGCCAGCAGCCAAGGGGTGGCCGCCAGGGTGGGGTTGGGCTACACCTTC. Translated, it gives CASSQGVAARVGLGYTF.

This chain joins TRBV20-1 and TRBJ2-1, with a weak D call TRBD1 (6 bases). The CDR3 runs 11 residues. Trimming shortened V by 5 bases and J by 6 bases, and 8 bases separated the two germline ends. Germline values: CDR1 DFQATT, CDR2 SNEGSKA (reference sequence). CDR3 in amino acids: CSAGQFNEQFF. In nucleotides, the CDR3 is TGCAGTGCTGGACAGTTCAATGAGCAGTTCTTC.

The chain carries TRBV2 and TRBJ1-5, with D possibly TRBD1 on 5 matching bases. Germline values: CDR1 SNHLY, CDR2 FYNNEI. This CDR3 contains 13 residues. V lost 5 bases and J lost 4, with 9 bases in between. The CDR3 region is CASSRGLNQPQHF. The DNA of the CDR3 is TGTGCCAGCAGTAGGGGCCTAAATCAGCCCCAGCATTTT.

The CDR3 DNA reads as TGTGCCAGCTCATTTCCGGGGAGGGGGACCTACGAGCAGTACTTC. Translating gives CASSFPGRGTYEQYF. This chain joins TRBV18 and TRBJ2-7; maybe TRBD2 (7 bases). Deletions cut 5 bases from V and 2 bases from J, with 16 bases between. Germline V gene sequence: CDR1 KGHSH, CDR2 LQKENI. The CDR3 totals 15 residues.

The chain carries TRBV11-2 and TRBJ2-7; TRBD1 is a possible D gene (6 bases). Germline loops: CDR1 SGHAT, CDR2 FQNNGV. V was trimmed by 5 bases and J by 5 bases, leaving 19 bases between them. The CDR3 sequence is 15 residues long. The CDR3 nucleotides are TGTGCCAGCAGCCGTAATACGGGACAAGGTAACGAGCAGTACTTC. Protein sequence: CASSRNTGQGNEQYF.

The V gene is TRBV19, the J gene TRBJ1-4; possible D gene TRBD1, 6 bases. Per the germline V gene, CDR1 is LNHDA and CDR2 is SQIVND (reference sequence). V was shortened by 7 bases and J by 3 bases, with 18 bases between the two germline ends. CDR3 size: 16 residues. Here the CDR3 reads CASIEGRWGPNEKLFF. Written as DNA, the CDR3 is TGTGCCAGTATTGAAGGCCGGTGGGGGCCTAATGAAAAACTGTTTTTT.

The chain combines TRBV7-2 with TRBJ2-3; D unresolved. From germline, CDR1 is SGHTA and CDR2 FQGNSA. The length of the CDR3 is 13 residues. Between the trimmed V and J ends, which lost 5 bases and 1 base, there was a span of 7 bases. CDR3 sequence: CASSLVGTDTQYF. The CDR3 DNA is TGTGCCAGCAGCCTAGTAGGCACAGATACGCAGTATTTT.

The CDR3 DNA is TGTGCCAGCTCACCCGAGTGGACAGGGGGCACCGGGGAGCTGTTTTTT. It yields the protein CASSPEWTGGTGELFF. The chain has TRBV18 and TRBJ2-2; TRBD1 matches 10 bases. The V gene's germline CDR1 is KGHSH and CDR2 LQKENI. CDR3 length: 16 residues. Trimming removed 3 bases from V and 4 bases from J; junction bases left unmatched: 5.

The chain employs TRBV4-3 and TRBJ2-7, with 7 bases aligning to TRBD2. This CDR3 region has 13 residues. V gave up 5 bases and J gave up 3 bases; unmatched junction bases: 4. Germline V lookup: CDR1 LGHNA, CDR2 YSLEER. CDR3 residues: CASSAGTNYEQYF. The CDR3 DNA is TGCGCCAGCAGCGCCGGGACTAACTACGAGCAGTACTTC.

The V call is TRBV6-6, the J call TRBJ1-2; TRBD1 aligns across 8 bases. The CDR3 covers 16 residues. Per germline, CDR1 MNHNY and CDR2 SVGAGI (reference sequence). Unmatched junction bases numbered 13, after V lost 5 bases and J lost 5 bases. In DNA form, the CDR3 reads TGTGCCAGCAGTCCCACCGGGACAGGTCCGTATTATGGCTACACCTTC. Protein product: CASSPTGTGPYYGYTF.

V gene TRBV10-3 combines with J gene TRBJ2-5; no firm D call. Germline values: CDR1 ENHRY, CDR2 SYGVKD. This CDR3 spans 16 amino acids. Trimming took 0 bases from V and 1 from J, leaving 12 bases between them. Here the CDR3 reads CAISESESGGQETQYF. The DNA for the CDR3 is TGTGCCATCAGTGAGTCGGAGTCTGGCGGCCAAGAGACCCAGTACTTC.

The genes are TRBV18 and TRBJ1-6, with no clear D. Germline-derived CDR1 and CDR2 are KGHSH and LQKENI. The CDR3 consists of 14 residues. V lost 0 bases and J 10 bases, leaving 10 bases between the germline ends. CDR3 in amino acids: CASSPPGAGSPLHF. The CDR3 region has the DNA TGTGCCAGCTCACCACCGGGAGCTGGGTCACCCCTCCACTTT.

This clone showed up just a few times. The chain recombines TRBV28 with TRBJ1-5; D gene unclear. Per the germline V gene, CDR1 is MDHEN and CDR2 is SYDVKM. Trimming removed 5 bases from V and 7 bases from J, with 18 bases in between. The CDR3 loop spans 15 amino acids. The CDR3 nucleotides read TGTGCCAGCAGTCCACCCGGATCGAGCGGCCAGCCCCAGCATTTT. Its protein product is CASSPPGSSGQPQHF.

In its sample, this clone was seen a few times. V is TRBV7-2 and J is TRBJ2-7; 7 bases agree with TRBD2. Germline V gene data show CDR1 as SGHTA and CDR2 as FQGNSA. CDR3 length: 13 amino acids. The J segment lost 4 bases and the V segment lost 1 base, leaving 1 base of the junction unmatched. The CDR3 nucleotides are TGTGCCAGCAGCTTAGGGCGGGAGTACGAGCAGTACTTC. Translating it yields CASSLGREYEQYF.